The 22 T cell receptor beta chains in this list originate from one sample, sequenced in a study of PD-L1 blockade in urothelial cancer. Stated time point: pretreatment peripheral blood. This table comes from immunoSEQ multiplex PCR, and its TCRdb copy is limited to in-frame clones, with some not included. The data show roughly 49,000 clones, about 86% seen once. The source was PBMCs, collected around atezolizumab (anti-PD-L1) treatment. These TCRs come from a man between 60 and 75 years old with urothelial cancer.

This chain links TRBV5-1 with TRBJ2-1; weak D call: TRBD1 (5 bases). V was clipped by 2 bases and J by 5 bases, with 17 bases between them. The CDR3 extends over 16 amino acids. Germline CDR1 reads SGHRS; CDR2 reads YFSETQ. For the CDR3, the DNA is TGCGCCAGCAGCTTCGGATCGACAGTGGTCGACAATGAGCAGTTCTTC. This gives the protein CASSFGSTVVDNEQFF.

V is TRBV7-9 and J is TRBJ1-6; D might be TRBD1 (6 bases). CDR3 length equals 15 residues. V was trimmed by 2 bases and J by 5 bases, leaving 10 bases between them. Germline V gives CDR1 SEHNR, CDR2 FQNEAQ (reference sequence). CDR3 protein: CASSLTAGDNSPLHF. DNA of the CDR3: TGTGCCAGCAGCTTAACGGCAGGGGATAATTCACCCCTCCACTTT.

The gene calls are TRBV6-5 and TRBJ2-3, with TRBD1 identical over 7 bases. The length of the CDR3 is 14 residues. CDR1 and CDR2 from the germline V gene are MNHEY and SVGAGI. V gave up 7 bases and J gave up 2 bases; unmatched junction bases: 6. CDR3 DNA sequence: TGTGCCAGCACCCTGGGACAGTCCACAGATACGCAGTATTTT. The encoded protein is CASTLGQSTDTQYF.

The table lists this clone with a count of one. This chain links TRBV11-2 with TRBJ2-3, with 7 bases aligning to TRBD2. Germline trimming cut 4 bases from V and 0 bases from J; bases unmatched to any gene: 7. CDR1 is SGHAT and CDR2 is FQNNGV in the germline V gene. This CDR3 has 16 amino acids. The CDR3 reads CASSSTRDYSTDTQYF. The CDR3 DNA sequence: TGTGCCAGCAGCTCCACCCGGGACTACAGCACAGATACGCAGTATTTT.

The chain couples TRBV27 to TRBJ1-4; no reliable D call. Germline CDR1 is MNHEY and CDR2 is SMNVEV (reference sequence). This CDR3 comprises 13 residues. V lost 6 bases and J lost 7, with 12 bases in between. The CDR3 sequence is CASRSGVGEKLFF. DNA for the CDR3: TGTGCCAGCAGGTCCGGGGTGGGTGAAAAACTGTTTTTT.

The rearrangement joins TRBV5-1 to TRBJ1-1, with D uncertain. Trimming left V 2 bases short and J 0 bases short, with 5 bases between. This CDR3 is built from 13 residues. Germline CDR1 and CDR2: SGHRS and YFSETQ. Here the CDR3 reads CASSLTVNTEAFF. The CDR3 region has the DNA TGCGCCAGCAGCTTAACAGTGAACACTGAAGCTTTCTTT. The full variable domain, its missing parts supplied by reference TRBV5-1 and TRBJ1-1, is KAGVTQTPRYLIKTRGQQVTLSCSPISGHRSVSWYQQTPGQGLQFLFEYFSETQRNKGNFPGRFSGRQFSNSRSEMNVSTLELGDSALYLCASSLTVNTEAFFGQGTRLTVV.

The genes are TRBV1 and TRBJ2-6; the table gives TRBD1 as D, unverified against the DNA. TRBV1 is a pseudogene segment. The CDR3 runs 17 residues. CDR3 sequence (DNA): TGCACCAGCAGTTACATACGTTTGTGCACACGGGCCAACGTCCTGACTTTC. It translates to CTSSYIRLCTRANVLTF.

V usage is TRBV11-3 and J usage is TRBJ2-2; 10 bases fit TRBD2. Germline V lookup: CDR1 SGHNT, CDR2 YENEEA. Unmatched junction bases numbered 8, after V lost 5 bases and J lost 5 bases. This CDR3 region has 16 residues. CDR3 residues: CASSPSGRARTGELFF. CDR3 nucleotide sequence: TGTGCCAGCAGCCCCAGCGGGAGGGCCCGGACCGGGGAGCTGTTTTTT.

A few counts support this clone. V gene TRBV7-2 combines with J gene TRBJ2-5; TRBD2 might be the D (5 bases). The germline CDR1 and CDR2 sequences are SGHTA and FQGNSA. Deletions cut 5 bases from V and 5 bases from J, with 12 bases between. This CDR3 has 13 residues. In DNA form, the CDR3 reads TGTGCCAGCAGCCCGAGGACTTCCGAGACCCAGTACTTC. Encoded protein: CASSPRTSETQYF. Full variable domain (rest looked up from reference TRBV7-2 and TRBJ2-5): GAGVSQSPSNKVTEKGKDVELRCDPISGHTALYWYRQSLGQGLEFLIYFQGNSAPDKSGLPSDRFSAERTGGSVSTLTIQRTQQEDSAVYLCASSPRTSETQYFGPGTRLLVL.

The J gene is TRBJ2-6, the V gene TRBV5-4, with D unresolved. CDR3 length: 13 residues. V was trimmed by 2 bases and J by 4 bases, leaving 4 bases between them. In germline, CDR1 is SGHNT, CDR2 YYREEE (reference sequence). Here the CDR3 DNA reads TGTGCCAGCAGCTTTACAGGGGCCAACGTCCTGACTTTC. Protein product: CASSFTGANVLTF.

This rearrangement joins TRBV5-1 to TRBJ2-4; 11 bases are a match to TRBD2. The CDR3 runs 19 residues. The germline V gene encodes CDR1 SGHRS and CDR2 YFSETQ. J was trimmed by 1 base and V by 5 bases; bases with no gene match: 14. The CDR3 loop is CASRPQLAGGPLAKNIQYF. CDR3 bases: TGCGCCAGCAGACCCCAGTTAGCGGGAGGGCCATTGGCCAAAAACATTCAGTACTTC.

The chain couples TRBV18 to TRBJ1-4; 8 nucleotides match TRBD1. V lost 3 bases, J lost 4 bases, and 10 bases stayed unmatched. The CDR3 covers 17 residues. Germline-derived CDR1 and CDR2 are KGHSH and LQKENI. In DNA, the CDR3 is TGTGCCAGCTCACCCGGCGGCAGGGGGCTACATAATGAAAAACTGTTTTTT. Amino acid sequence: CASSPGGRGLHNEKLFF.

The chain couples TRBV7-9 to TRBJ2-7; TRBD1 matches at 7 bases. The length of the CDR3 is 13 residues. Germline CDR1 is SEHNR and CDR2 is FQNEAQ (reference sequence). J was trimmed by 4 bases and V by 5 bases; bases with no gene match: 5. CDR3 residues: CASSTQTGYEQYF. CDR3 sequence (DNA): TGTGCCAGCAGCACCCAGACAGGGTACGAGCAGTACTTC.

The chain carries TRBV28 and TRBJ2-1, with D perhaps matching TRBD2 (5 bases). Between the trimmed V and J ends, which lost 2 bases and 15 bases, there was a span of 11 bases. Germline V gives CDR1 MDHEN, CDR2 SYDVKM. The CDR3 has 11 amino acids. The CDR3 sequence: CASSLAGDPFF. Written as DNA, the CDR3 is TGTGCCAGCAGTTTAGCGGGTGATCCGTTCTTC.

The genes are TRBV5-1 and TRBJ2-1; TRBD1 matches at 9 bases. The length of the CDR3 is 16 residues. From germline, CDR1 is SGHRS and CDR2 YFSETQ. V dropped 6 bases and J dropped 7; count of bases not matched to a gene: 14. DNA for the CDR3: TGCGCCAGCACTGACCGACCGGGACAGGGTTTAAATGAGCAGTTCTTC. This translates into CASTDRPGQGLNEQFF. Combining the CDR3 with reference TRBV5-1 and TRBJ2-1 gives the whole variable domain KAGVTQTPRYLIKTRGQQVTLSCSPISGHRSVSWYQQTPGQGLQFLFEYFSETQRNKGNFPGRFSGRQFSNSRSEMNVSTLELGDSALYLCASTDRPGQGLNEQFFGPGTRLTVL.

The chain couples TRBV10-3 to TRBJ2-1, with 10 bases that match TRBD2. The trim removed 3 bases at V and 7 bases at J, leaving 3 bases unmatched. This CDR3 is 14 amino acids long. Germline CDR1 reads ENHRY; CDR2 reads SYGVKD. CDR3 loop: CAISDQRGGNEQFF. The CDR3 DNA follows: TGTGCCATCAGTGACCAGCGGGGGGGGAATGAGCAGTTCTTC.

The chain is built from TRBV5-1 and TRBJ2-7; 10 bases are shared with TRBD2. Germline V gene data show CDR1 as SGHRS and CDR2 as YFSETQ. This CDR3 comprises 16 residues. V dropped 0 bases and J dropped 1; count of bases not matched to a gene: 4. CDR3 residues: CASSLVGLAESYEQYF. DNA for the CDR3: TGCGCCAGCAGCTTGGTTGGACTAGCGGAGTCCTACGAGCAGTACTTC.

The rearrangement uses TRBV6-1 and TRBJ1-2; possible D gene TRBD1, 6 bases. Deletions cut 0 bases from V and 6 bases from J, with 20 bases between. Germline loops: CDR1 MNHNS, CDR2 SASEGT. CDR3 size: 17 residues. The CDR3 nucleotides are TGTGCCAGCAGTGAAGCCAGCCCGGGACATAGGGCGAATGGCTACACCTTC. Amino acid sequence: CASSEASPGHRANGYTF.

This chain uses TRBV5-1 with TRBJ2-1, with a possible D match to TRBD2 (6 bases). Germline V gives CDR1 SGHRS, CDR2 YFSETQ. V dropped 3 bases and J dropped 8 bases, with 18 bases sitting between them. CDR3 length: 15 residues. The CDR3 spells CASSWGGTPSDEQFF. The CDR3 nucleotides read TGCGCCAGCAGCTGGGGCGGGACTCCCTCGGATGAGCAGTTCTTC.

The CDR3, as DNA: TGCGCCAGCAGCCAAACGACAGTCCGCACTGAAGCTTTCTTT. Its protein is CASSQTTVRTEAFF. J is TRBJ1-1 and V is TRBV4-3, with D maybe TRBD1 (5 bases). Trimming took off 2 bases at V and 4 bases at J, with 11 bases between the two ends. The CDR3 consists of 14 residues. Germline CDR1 and CDR2: LGHNA and YSLEER.

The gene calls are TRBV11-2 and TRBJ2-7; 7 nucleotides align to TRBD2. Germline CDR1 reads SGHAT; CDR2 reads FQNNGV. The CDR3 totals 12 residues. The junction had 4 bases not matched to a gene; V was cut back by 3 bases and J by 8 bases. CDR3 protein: CASSLREGKQYF. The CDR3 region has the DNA TGTGCCAGCAGCTTGAGGGAGGGGAAGCAGTACTTC.

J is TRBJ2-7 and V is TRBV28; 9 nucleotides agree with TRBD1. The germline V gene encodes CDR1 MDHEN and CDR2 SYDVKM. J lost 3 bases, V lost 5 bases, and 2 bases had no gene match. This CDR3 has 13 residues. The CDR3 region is CASSPGQGYEQYF. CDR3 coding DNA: TGTGCCAGCAGTCCGGGACAGGGCTACGAGCAGTACTTC.